The clone carrying this TCR beta chain has only a few counts. Its antigen remains unidentified. Time point denoted: patch test 1, 2 weeks after DPC sensitization. Described treatment: therapeutic diphenylcyclopropenone sensitization with weekly scalp DPC. The authors extracted total RNA from unfractionated whole blood. The data derive from a study of human T cells and chemical hapten exposure. The wider study: Donors were sensitized with 2% DPC on the upper inner arm. Findings and limits, study-wide: Expanded TCRs grouped into significantly more large CDR3 similarity clusters than controls produced.

A single record per CDR3 protein comes from TCRdb applying MiXCR to the RACE reads. Found here are nearly 350,000 distinct CDR3 sequences, under 8% of them singletons; the top ten hold 8% to 9%. Per the germline V gene, CDR1 is SGHKS and CDR2 is YYEKEE (reference sequence). The CDR3 spans 15 residues. The V end was cut by 1 base, the J end by 0 bases, with 10 bases between. The origin of this receptor is a woman between 18 and 30 years old with alopecia areata. Some clones in this sample may be carry-over from other donors' samples. The sequences come from whole blood, collected in connection with sensitization to the hapten diphenylcyclopropenone (DPC). The chain couples TRBV5-5 to TRBJ1-2; D remains ambiguous. CDR3 DNA sequence: TGTGCCAGCAGCTTGCGGGAAGGCACTAACTATGGCTACACCTTC. Protein: CASSLREGTNYGYTF.